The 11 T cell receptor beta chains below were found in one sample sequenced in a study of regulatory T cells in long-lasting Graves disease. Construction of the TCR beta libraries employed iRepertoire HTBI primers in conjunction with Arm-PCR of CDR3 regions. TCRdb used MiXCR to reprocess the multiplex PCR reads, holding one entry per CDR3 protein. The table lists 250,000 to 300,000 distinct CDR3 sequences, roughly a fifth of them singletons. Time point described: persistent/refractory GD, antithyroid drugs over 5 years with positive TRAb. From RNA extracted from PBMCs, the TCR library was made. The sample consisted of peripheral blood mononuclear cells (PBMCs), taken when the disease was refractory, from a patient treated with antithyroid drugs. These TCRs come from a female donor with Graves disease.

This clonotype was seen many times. As DNA, the CDR3 is TGTGCCAGCAGCCTTACTACAGGGGGCGATTCACCCCTCCACTTT. Translation gives CASSLTTGGDSPLHF. This chain uses TRBV28 with TRBJ1-6; 9 bases align to TRBD1. Looked up from germline, CDR1 is MDHEN and CDR2 is SYDVKM. Trimming removed 6 bases from V and 8 bases from J; junction bases left unmatched: 8. This CDR3 spans 15 amino acids. The full variable domain, its missing parts supplied by reference TRBV28 and TRBJ1-6, is DVKVTQSSRYLVKRTGEKVFLECVQDMDHENMFWYRQDPGLGLRLIYFSYDVKMKEKGDIPEGYSVSREKKERFSLILESASTNQTSMYLCASSLTTGGDSPLHFGNGTRLTVT.

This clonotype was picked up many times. CDR3 in amino acids: CASSLAAAVDGYTF. The CDR3, as DNA: TGCGCCAGCAGCTTGGCCGCGGCCGTGGATGGCTACACCTTC. The chain recombines TRBV5-1 with TRBJ1-2, with D uncertain. The CDR3 is made up of 14 amino acids. The germline V and J ends were trimmed by 0 bases and 6 bases, with 12 bases remaining between them. Germline V lookup: CDR1 SGHRS, CDR2 YFSETQ.

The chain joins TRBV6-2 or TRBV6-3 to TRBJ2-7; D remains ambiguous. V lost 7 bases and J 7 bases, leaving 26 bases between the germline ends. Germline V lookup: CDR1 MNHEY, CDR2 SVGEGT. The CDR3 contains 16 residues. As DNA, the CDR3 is TGTGCCAGCAAAGGAGAGAGGACCCTAGGGATTAGGGAGCAGTACTTC. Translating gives CASKGERTLGIREQYF.

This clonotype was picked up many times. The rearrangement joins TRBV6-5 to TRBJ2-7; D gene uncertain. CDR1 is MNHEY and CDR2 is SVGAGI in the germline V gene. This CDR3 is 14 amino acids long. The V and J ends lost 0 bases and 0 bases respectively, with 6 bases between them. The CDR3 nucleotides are TGTGCCAGCAGTTACTCCTGGGGCTCCTACGAGCAGTACTTC. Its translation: CASSYSWGSYEQYF.

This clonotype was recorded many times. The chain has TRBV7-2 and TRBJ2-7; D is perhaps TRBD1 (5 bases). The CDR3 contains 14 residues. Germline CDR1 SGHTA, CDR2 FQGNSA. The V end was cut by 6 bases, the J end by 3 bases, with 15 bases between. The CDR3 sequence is CASSLRDSIYEQYF. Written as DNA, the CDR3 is TGTGCCAGCAGTCTTAGAGACAGTATCTACGAGCAGTACTTC.

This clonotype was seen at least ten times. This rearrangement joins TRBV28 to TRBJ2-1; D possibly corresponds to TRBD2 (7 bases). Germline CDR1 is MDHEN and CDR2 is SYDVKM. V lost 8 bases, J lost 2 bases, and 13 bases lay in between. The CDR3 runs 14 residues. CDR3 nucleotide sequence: TGTGCCAGCGGGGGGGCTAGCGCCTACAATGAGCAGTTCTTC. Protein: CASGGASAYNEQFF.

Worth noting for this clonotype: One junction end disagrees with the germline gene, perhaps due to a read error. CDR3: CASSQVVRGTYEQYF. The CDR3 DNA sequence: TGCGCCAGCAGCCAGGTAGTAAGGGGGACCTACGAGCAGTACTTC. The chain employs TRBV11-2 and TRBJ2-7, with a possible D match to TRBD1 (6 bases). The CDR3 spans 15 residues. Germline CDR1 and CDR2: SGHAT and FQNNGV.

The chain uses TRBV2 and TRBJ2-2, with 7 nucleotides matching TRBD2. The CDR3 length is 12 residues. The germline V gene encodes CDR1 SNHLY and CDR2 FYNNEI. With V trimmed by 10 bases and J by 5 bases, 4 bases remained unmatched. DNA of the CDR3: TGTGCCACCCTTAGCGGGACCGGGGAGCTGTTTTTT. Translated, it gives CATLSGTGELFF.

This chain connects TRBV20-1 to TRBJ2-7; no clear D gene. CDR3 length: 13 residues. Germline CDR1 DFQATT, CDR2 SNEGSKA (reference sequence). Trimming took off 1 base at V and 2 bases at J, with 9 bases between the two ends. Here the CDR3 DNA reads TGCAGTGCTAGAGCGACACCACCCTACGAGCAGTACTTC. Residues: CSARATPPYEQYF.

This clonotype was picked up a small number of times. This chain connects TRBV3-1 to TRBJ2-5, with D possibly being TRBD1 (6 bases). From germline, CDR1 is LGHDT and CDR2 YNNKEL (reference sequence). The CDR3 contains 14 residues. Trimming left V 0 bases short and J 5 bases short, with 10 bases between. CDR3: CASSQDRGWETQYF. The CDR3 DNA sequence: TGTGCCAGCAGCCAAGACAGGGGCTGGGAGACCCAGTACTTC.

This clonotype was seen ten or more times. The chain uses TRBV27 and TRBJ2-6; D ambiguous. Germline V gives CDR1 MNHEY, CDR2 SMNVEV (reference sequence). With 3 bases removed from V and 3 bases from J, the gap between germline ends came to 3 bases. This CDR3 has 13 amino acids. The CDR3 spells CASSFRGANVLTF. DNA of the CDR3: TGTGCCAGCAGTTTCCGTGGGGCCAACGTCCTGACTTTC.